The rows below give T cell receptor beta chains drawn from one sample of a study of blood T cell repertoires in COVID-19. Measured with immunoSEQ multiplex PCR; TCRdb has only the in-frame clones, and not every one. The table lists about 250,000 clones, more than 75% of them singletons. Sequencing was carried out using PBMCs or T cells enriched from blood (not recorded which). These receptors all stem from a man younger than 30 who had recovered from COVID-19. Each CDR3 is given with its conserved first and last residue. A D gene is named only where the DNA matches it firmly.

CDR3aa,CDR3nt,d_gene,v_gene,j_gene
CASSSGTSGYEQYF,TGTGCCAGCAGCTCAGGGACTAGCGGGTACGAGCAGTACTTC,TRBD2,TRBV9,TRBJ2-7
CSASSRGTEYGYTF,TGCAGTGCTAGTAGTCGGGGGACCGAGTATGGCTACACCTTC,NA,TRBV20-1,TRBJ1-2
CASSARGGVTDTQYF,TGTGCCAGCAGCGCCCGCGGAGGGGTGACAGATACGCAGTATTTT,NA,TRBV5-4,TRBJ2-3
CASSEGGSNQPQHF,TGTGCCAGCAGCGAGGGGGGGAGCAATCAGCCCCAGCATTTT,NA,TRBV13,TRBJ1-5
CASSLGTSGPPDTQYF,TGCGCCAGCAGCCTAGGGACTAGCGGGCCCCCAGATACGCAGTATTTT,TRBD2,TRBV5-1,TRBJ2-3
CASSLVSAGELFF,TGTGCCAGCAGCTTAGTTAGCGCCGGGGAGCTGTTTTTT,NA,TRBV11-2,TRBJ2-2
CASSLNLIPGLESVQETQYF,TGTGCCAGCAGCTTAAATCTTATACCGGGTCTGGAAAGCGTCCAAGAGACCCAGTACTTC,NA,TRBV5-5,TRBJ2-5
CASSQLGLFNEKLFF,TGTGCCAGCAGCCAACTAGGCCTTTTCAATGAAAAACTGTTTTTT,NA,TRBV14,TRBJ1-4
CASSKVERTGVRNEQFF,TGTGCCAGCAGCAAAGTTGAAAGGACAGGGGTTCGCAATGAGCAGTTCTTC,NA,TRBV21-1,TRBJ2-1
CASSVKAGMSSYNEQFF,TGTGCCAGCAGCGTTAAAGCGGGTATGAGCTCCTACAATGAGCAGTTCTTC,NA,TRBV9,TRBJ2-1
CASSGGVGQPQHF,TGCGCCAGCAGTGGGGGGGTAGGTCAGCCCCAGCATTTT,NA,TRBV10-2,TRBJ1-5
CASSIAGSRSQETQYF,TGTGCCAGTAGTATAGCCGGCTCGAGGTCCCAAGAGACCCAGTACTTC,NA,TRBV19,TRBJ2-5